A selection of T cell receptor beta chains follows, all from one sample in a study of CD8+CD57+ T cells in acquired aplastic anemia. TCRdb called the reads again in MiXCR, with one record for every CDR3 protein. The sample yields 270,000 or so distinct CDR3 sequences, around 82% seen once. Sequenced input: sorted CD4+, CD8+, or CD8+CD57+ T cells (not recorded which) from PBMCs. These receptors were obtained from a human donor with aplastic anemia. Each CDR3 is given without its conserved first and last residue. Each record gives: clone size, V gene, J gene, CDR3 length, CDR3 protein. Size is stated for part of the rows, as once, few or many counts, or as a class when the clone is expanded.

>few|TRBV7-8|TRBJ2-3|11
ASGVAGGADTQ
>-|TRBV9|-|12
ASSVMDMGGHQH
>once|TRBV7-9|TRBJ2-5|11
ASSAWYQETQY
>-|TRBV24-1|-|12
ATGTGGSPDEQF
>-|TRBV2|TRBJ2-3|11
ASILRLTDTQY
>-|TRBV7-8|TRBJ1-2|15
ASSLADVPDTLDGYT
>-|TRBV12-3/TRBV12-4|TRBJ1-4|15
ASATSSGEQINEKLF
>-|TRBV7-2|TRBJ2-1|14
ASSLRQGYLRYTQF
>-|TRBV7-9|TRBJ2-5|12
ATSIASDQEAQY
>-|TRBV7-6|TRBJ2-7|14
ASSLAPAVAGYERY
>-|TRBV5-1|TRBJ1-1|13
ASSLDLAENTEAF
>-|TRBV9|TRBJ2-3|12
ASSVGLADTDKY
>-|TRBV4-1|TRBJ2-3|13
ASSLGHLITDTQY
>-|TRBV20-1|TRBJ1-6|12
SARVAGDNSPLH
>-|TRBV9|TRBJ2-1|13
ASSVYKKPYNEQF
>-|TRBV7-9|TRBJ2-1|11
ASSFGITGGQF
>-|TRBV19|TRBJ2-1|13
AGSIANGSYNEQF
>-|TRBV7-3|TRBJ1-2|14
ASSIERNGLVYGYT
>-|TRBV10-3|TRBJ2-7|11
AISGPSSYEQY
>-|TRBV7-8|TRBJ1-1|13
ASSSDLTGNTEDF
>-|TRBV7-7|TRBJ2-3|12
STRIRAGPDTQY
>-|TRBV7-2|TRBJ1-5|14
ASSLGGGGGNQPQH
>-|TRBV7-8|TRBJ2-3|11
ASGDGRTETEY
>-|TRBV19|-|12
ASSTGGSTGALF
>-|TRBV15|TRBJ2-3|12
ATSRRVSTDTQY
>-|TRBV25-1|TRBJ2-1|13
ASGPVAELSNEQF
>-|TRBV7-2|TRBJ1-6|13
ASIVANLYNTPLH
>-|TRBV15|TRBJ2-3|12
ASSLGADPETQY
>-|TRBV9|TRBJ2-3|11
ASSEGSANKHF
>once|TRBV7-2|TRBJ1-1|13
ASSLDRGGGDAAF
>-|TRBV7-9|TRBJ1-1|22
ASSFYSCSGSDGTPVVLNTEAF
>-|TRBV9|TRBJ2-5|12
ATSVGVDFSYEH
>-|TRBV7-8|TRBJ2-1|14
ASSLARGGDYNEQF
>-|TRBV7-4|TRBJ2-3|10
SSSVGSCTLY
>once|TRBV6-1|TRBJ2-1|12
ASSPGGTYNEQF
>-|TRBV5-5|TRBJ2-1|14
ASSVRSGGGSDEQF
>-|TRBV5-1|TRBJ1-2|11
ASTTGQQYGYT
>-|TRBV20-1|TRBJ2-3|13
SARVPSGITDTQY
>-|TRBV9|TRBJ2-3|12
ASSVGGGAYTQY
>-|TRBV11-3|TRBJ2-1|13
ASSLDPGAYNEQF
>-|TRBV9|TRBJ2-6|14
ASGEPGGEASFVLT
>-|TRBV7-6|TRBJ2-1|14
ASSLAHTDTSDEQF
>-|TRBV5-1|TRBJ2-5|14
ASSDYSINTGETQY
>-|TRBV7-3|TRBJ2-5|13
ASRLGAGSGETQY
>-|TRBV7-9|TRBJ2-5|13
ASSAVAESQDFGY
>once|TRBV2|TRBJ1-5|14
ASSPRSSGSNQPQH
>-|TRBV7-8|TRBJ1-6|15
ASSLLGEGGYNSPLH
>-|TRBV2|TRBJ2-1|10
ASGDAYNEQF
>-|TRBV15|TRBJ1-5|12
ASSGSYNNQPQH
>-|TRBV20-1|TRBJ2-7|9
SARDRYTEY
>-|TRBV9|TRBJ2-3|12
ASSVAGGPISQY
>-|TRBV7-8|TRBJ2-1|14
ASSYSGTGYDQYQF
>-|TRBV9|TRBJ2-5|12
ASSLLGSQGTQY
>-|TRBV19|TRBJ2-5|13
ATSAGGLQRETQY
>-|TRBV7-8|TRBJ2-5|11
ASSLQAHGTEY
>-|TRBV7-8|TRBJ2-3|12
ASSLAAGAATLS
>-|TRBV7-2|TRBJ1-6|14
ASSLGEGGDTPPLH
>-|TRBV7-3|TRBJ1-1|13
ASSLDLTGIAEGF
>-|TRBV4-2|TRBJ1-1|11
ASSQGWYTEAF